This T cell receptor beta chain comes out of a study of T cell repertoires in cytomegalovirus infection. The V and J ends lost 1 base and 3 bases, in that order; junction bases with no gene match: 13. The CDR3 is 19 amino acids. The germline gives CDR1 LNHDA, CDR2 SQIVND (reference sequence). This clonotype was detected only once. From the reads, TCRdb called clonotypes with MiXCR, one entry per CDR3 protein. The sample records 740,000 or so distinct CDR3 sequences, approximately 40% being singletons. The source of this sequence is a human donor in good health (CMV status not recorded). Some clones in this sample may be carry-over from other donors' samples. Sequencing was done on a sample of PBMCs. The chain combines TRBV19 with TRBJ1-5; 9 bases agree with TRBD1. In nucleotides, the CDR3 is TGTGCCAGTAGTATAGTAAGCTCTTTTGGACAGGGGTCCAATCAGCCCCAGCATTTT. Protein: CASSIVSSFGQGSNQPQHF.